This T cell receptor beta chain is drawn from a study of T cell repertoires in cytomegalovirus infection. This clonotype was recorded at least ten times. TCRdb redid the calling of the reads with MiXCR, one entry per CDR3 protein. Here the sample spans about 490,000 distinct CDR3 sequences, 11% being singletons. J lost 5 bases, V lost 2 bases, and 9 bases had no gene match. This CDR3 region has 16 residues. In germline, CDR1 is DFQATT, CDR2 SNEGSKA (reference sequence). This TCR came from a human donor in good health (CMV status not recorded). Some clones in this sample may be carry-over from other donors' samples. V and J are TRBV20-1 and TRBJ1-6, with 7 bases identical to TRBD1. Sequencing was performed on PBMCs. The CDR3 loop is CSARPPTGRDNSPLHF. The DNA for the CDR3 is TGCAGTGCTAGACCCCCGACAGGGCGGGATAATTCACCCCTCCACTTT.